These 6 T cell receptor beta chains share one sample of origin, sequenced in a study of early T cells in non-severe SARS-CoV-2 infection. TCRdb re-analysed the 5' RACE reads in MiXCR, keeping a single row per CDR3 protein. The sample contains 25,000 to 35,000 distinct CDR3 sequences, approximately 5.5% of which appear only once. The sequenced sample was whole blood. The receptors were gathered from an adult who was a healthcare worker with PCR-confirmed SARS-CoV-2 infection or an uninfected control (not recorded which).

This clonotype occurred a few times. The chain combines TRBV7-2 with TRBJ2-1; no clear D gene. Germline assignment: CDR1 SGHTA and CDR2 FQGNSA. The CDR3 has 15 residues. Trimming shortened V by 1 base and J by 0 bases, and 7 bases separated the two germline ends. CDR3 nucleotides: TGTGCCAGCAGCTTAGTTCAGGCCTCCTACAATGAGCAGTTCTTC. It specifies CASSLVQASYNEQFF.

This clonotype was seen only a few times. J is TRBJ2-2 and V is TRBV9; weak D call: TRBD2 (6 bases). The V gene lost 0 bases and the J gene lost 4 bases, with 13 bases spanning the gap. Germline CDR1 reads SGDLS; CDR2 reads YYNGEE. There are 16 residues in the CDR3. The CDR3 spells CASSVDDGSITGELFF. The CDR3 DNA reads as TGTGCCAGCAGCGTAGATGACGGGAGTATCACCGGGGAGCTGTTTTTT.

This rearrangement joins TRBV7-3 to TRBJ2-3; 12 bases line up with TRBD2. Germline V gene lookup returns CDR1 SGHTA and CDR2 FQGTGA. The CDR3 covers 16 residues. The V gene end was trimmed by 5 bases and the J gene end by 3 bases; junction bases not matched to a gene: 6. The chain's CDR3 is CASSLQTSGGTDTQYF. In nucleotides, the CDR3 is TGTGCCAGCAGCCTACAGACTAGCGGGGGAACAGATACGCAGTATTTT.

By sample fraction, this clonotype is medium-sized. The junction shows a germline mismatch at one end, possibly a read error. This chain uses TRBV4-3 with TRBJ2-1; either TRBD1 or TRBD2 may supply D (5 bases each). From germline, CDR1 is LGHNA and CDR2 YSLEER. The CDR3 covers 12 residues. The CDR3 DNA is TGCGCCAGCAGCCAAGTTCGCCAGGGAGTGGTCTTC. Amino acid sequence: CASSQVRQGVVF.

This clonotype was seen only a few times. The chain joins TRBV21-1 to TRBJ2-1. TRBV21-1 is classified as a pseudogene. The CDR3 runs to 16 residues. This CDR3 reads CASSHYGRSSYNEQFF. In DNA form, the CDR3 reads TGTGCCAGCAGCCATTACGGGAGGAGCTCCTACAATGAGCAGTTCTTC.

The chain carries TRBV12-5 and TRBJ2-7; TRBD1 is a possible D gene (7 bases). Germline lookup yields CDR1 LGHNT and CDR2 FRNRAP. Trimming shortened V by 6 bases and J by 1 base, and 22 bases separated the two germline ends. This CDR3 spans 17 amino acids. CDR3 in amino acids: CASGRAGSGTESYEQYF. DNA of the CDR3: TGTGCTAGTGGCCGGGCGGGGTCCGGGACAGAGTCCTACGAGCAGTACTTC.